Below, 20 T cell receptor beta chains from the same sample are listed, as sequenced in a study of cytomegalovirus exposure and HLA in healthy donors. PCR amplification relied on 60 Vbeta primers (plus 13 Jbeta primers). Using immunoSEQ multiplex PCR, the repertoire was profiled, and TCRdb retains in-frame clones only, with some absent. Of 150,000 to 200,000 clones in the sample, over 75% are singletons; the top ten hold approximately 0.51%. Sequenced input: PBMCs. Receptors originate from a woman between 50 and 59 years old in good health and CMV-seronegative.

This chain's CDR3 is CASSQTGGPRPDTQYF. CDR3 in DNA: TGTGCCAGTAGTCAAACGGGGGGGCCCCGCCCAGATACGCAGTATTTT. The chain combines TRBV19 with TRBJ2-3; TRBD2 matches at 8 bases. The CDR3 spans 16 residues. The V gene's germline CDR1 is LNHDA and CDR2 SQIVND (reference sequence). Germline trimming cut 5 bases from V and 4 bases from J; bases unmatched to any gene: 11.

Comment on this clone: Mismatch with germline at one junction end may stem from a read error. The V gene is TRBV11-3, the J gene TRBJ2-3; D is unclear. The CDR3 has 14 residues. Germline V gene sequence: CDR1 SGHNT, CDR2 YENEEA. The CDR3 spells CTSSPELGTDTQYF. The CDR3 bases are TGTACCAGCAGCCCCGAGTTGGGCACAGATACGCAGTATTTT.

DNA of the CDR3: TGTGCCAGCAGTACTCAGGGGGCCAAAAACATTCAGTACTTC. Translated, it gives CASSTQGAKNIQYF. The rearrangement links TRBV28 to TRBJ2-4; the D gene is possibly TRBD1 (6 bases). Germline V gene data show CDR1 as MDHEN and CDR2 as SYDVKM. The CDR3 has 14 residues. The V and J ends lost 5 bases and 1 base respectively, with 9 bases between them.

In nucleotides, the CDR3 is TGCGCCAGCAGCCTGACGGGGAACTACGAGCAGTACTTC. Protein product: CASSLTGNYEQYF. J is TRBJ2-7 and V is TRBV5-1; maybe TRBD2 (5 bases). This CDR3 contains 13 residues. With 4 bases removed from V and 3 bases from J, the gap between germline ends came to 11 bases. The germline CDR1 and CDR2 sequences are SGHRS and YFSETQ.

In this sample, this clone turned up a few times. V and J are TRBV7-3 and TRBJ1-2, with 9 bases fitting TRBD1. CDR1 and CDR2 from the germline V gene are SGHTA and FQGTGA. The CDR3 is 16 residues long. V gave up 5 bases and J gave up 8 bases; unmatched junction bases: 15. CDR3 amino acids: CASSAFSGGQGEGYTF. CDR3 nucleotides: TGTGCCAGCAGCGCCTTTTCAGGGGGACAGGGAGAGGGCTACACCTTC.

This clone was seen more than once but under ten times. The rearrangement uses TRBV15 and TRBJ2-2; no clear D gene. The germline V and J ends were trimmed by 5 bases and 0 bases, with 7 bases remaining between them. The CDR3 consists of 14 residues. Per the germline V gene, CDR1 is LNHNV and CDR2 is YYDKDF (reference sequence). DNA for the CDR3: TGTGCCACCAGCTGGGCTCCGAACACCGGGGAGCTGTTTTTT. This gives the protein CATSWAPNTGELFF.

The chain uses TRBV18 and TRBJ2-3; D is ambiguous. In germline, CDR1 is KGHSH, CDR2 LQKENI. With 3 bases removed from V and 0 bases from J, the gap between germline ends came to 13 bases. The CDR3 totals 16 residues. Here the CDR3 DNA reads TGTGCCAGCTCACCGGTATTACAGACCAGCACAGATACGCAGTATTTT. Protein product: CASSPVLQTSTDTQYF. Full variable domain (missing parts from reference TRBV18 and TRBJ2-3): NAGVMQNPRHLVRRRGQEARLRCSPMKGHSHVYWYRQLPEEGLKFMVYLQKENIIDESGMPKERFSAEFPKEGPSILRIQQVVRGDSAAYFCASSPVLQTSTDTQYFGPGTRLTVL.

The gene calls are TRBV2 and TRBJ2-4; 12 bases agree with TRBD2. Germline V CDR1 and CDR2: SNHLY, FYNNEI. V shed 6 bases, J shed 8 bases, and the junction held 5 bases outside the gene matches. The CDR3 totals 14 residues. CDR3 residues: CASRGLAGEDIQYF. As DNA, the CDR3 is TGTGCCAGCAGGGGACTAGCGGGTGAGGACATTCAGTACTTC. Looking up the rest from reference TRBV2 and TRBJ2-4 gives the full variable domain: EPEVTQTPSHQVTQMGQEVILRCVPISNHLYFYWYRQILGQKVEFLVSFYNNEISEKSEIFDDQFSVERPDGSNFTLKIRSTKLEDSAMYFCASRGLAGEDIQYFGAGTRLSVL.

V gene TRBV11-2 combines with J gene TRBJ1-1; D gene unclear. From germline, CDR1 is SGHAT and CDR2 FQNNGV. V was pared by 1 base and J by 2 bases, with 5 bases between. The CDR3 has 13 amino acids. The CDR3 DNA reads as TGTGCCAGCAGCTTAGGACTTAACACTGAAGCTTTCTTT. It codes for CASSLGLNTEAFF.

The chain has TRBV5-1 and TRBJ2-7; a weak D match, TRBD1 (5 bases). Germline CDR1 and CDR2: SGHRS and YFSETQ. Trimming left V 5 bases short and J 2 bases short, with 11 bases between. The CDR3 sequence is 13 residues long. CDR3 amino acids: CASRTARAYEQYF. CDR3 sequence (DNA): TGCGCCAGCAGGACAGCAAGAGCCTACGAGCAGTACTTC. The full variable domain, with the rest looked up from reference TRBV5-1 and TRBJ2-7, is KAGVTQTPRYLIKTRGQQVTLSCSPISGHRSVSWYQQTPGQGLQFLFEYFSETQRNKGNFPGRFSGRQFSNSRSEMNVSTLELGDSALYLCASRTARAYEQYFGPGTRLTVT.

J is TRBJ2-3 and V is TRBV6-6; tentatively, D is TRBD2 (5 bases). With 8 bases removed from V and 0 bases from J, the gap between germline ends came to 12 bases. Germline V gives CDR1 MNHNY, CDR2 SVGAGI (reference sequence). The CDR3 is 14 amino acids. The CDR3 is CASRSRGSTDTQYF. In nucleotides, the CDR3 is TGTGCCAGCCGCTCTAGAGGGAGCACAGATACGCAGTATTTT.

This clone came up a few times. The chain employs TRBV18 and TRBJ2-1, with 12 nucleotides matching TRBD2. The CDR3 is 16 amino acids. J was trimmed by 1 base and V by 4 bases; bases with no gene match: 2. The germline V gene encodes CDR1 KGHSH and CDR2 LQKENI. The CDR3 protein is CASSRGTSGSYNEQFF. In DNA form, the CDR3 reads TGTGCCAGCTCACGGGGGACTAGCGGGTCCTACAATGAGCAGTTCTTC. Based on the CDR3 plus reference TRBV18 and TRBJ2-1, the full variable domain is NAGVMQNPRHLVRRRGQEARLRCSPMKGHSHVYWYRQLPEEGLKFMVYLQKENIIDESGMPKERFSAEFPKEGPSILRIQQVVRGDSAAYFCASSRGTSGSYNEQFFGPGTRLTVL.

This clone was seen only a few times. Distinct nucleotide sequences in the sample also encode this CDR3. This chain uses TRBV28 with TRBJ2-5; 14 bases are a match to TRBD2. The CDR3 length is 14 residues. CDR1 and CDR2 from the germline V gene are MDHEN and SYDVKM. The trim removed 5 bases at V and 5 bases at J, leaving 1 base unmatched. CDR3 DNA: TGTGCCAGCAGTCGGACTAGCGGGAGGGAGACCCAGTACTTC. This codes for CASSRTSGRETQYF.

V and J are TRBV2 and TRBJ2-3, with a weak D call TRBD1 (6 bases). The germline V gene encodes CDR1 SNHLY and CDR2 FYNNEI. This CDR3 comprises 13 residues. The germline V and J ends were trimmed by 8 bases and 5 bases, with 14 bases remaining between them. CDR3 nucleotides: TGTGCCAGCCCCAGCCGAGGGGGAGATACGCAGTATTTT. Protein: CASPSRGGDTQYF.

V gene TRBV6-1 combines with J gene TRBJ1-1; the D gene is possibly TRBD1 (6 bases). V shed 4 bases and J shed 10 bases, with 16 bases lying between them. The germline CDR1 and CDR2 sequences are MNHNS and SASEGT. The length of the CDR3 is 13 residues. CDR3 protein: CASSVRGGGRAFF. The CDR3, as DNA: TGTGCCAGCAGTGTAAGGGGGGGTGGGCGAGCTTTCTTT.

The chain combines TRBV9 with TRBJ1-3, with unresolved D. The CDR3 extends over 14 amino acids. Germline V lookup: CDR1 SGDLS, CDR2 YYNGEE. V was pared by 7 bases and J by 2 bases, with 13 bases between. CDR3 coding DNA: TGTGCCAGCGCTGGAGGGCAGACTGGAAACACCATATATTTT. This sequence encodes CASAGGQTGNTIYF. Full variable domain (rest looked up from reference TRBV9 and TRBJ1-3): DSGVTQTPKHLITATGQRVTLRCSPRSGDLSVYWYQQSLDQGLQFLIQYYNGEERAKGNILERFSAQQFPDLHSELNLSSLELGDSALYFCASAGGQTGNTIYFGEGSWLTVV.

J is TRBJ2-5 and V is TRBV14; 12 nucleotides match TRBD2. V trimming: 2 bases; J trimming: 4 bases; junction bases outside the gene matches: 8. The CDR3 length is 17 residues. Germline CDR1 SGHDN, CDR2 FVKESK. The CDR3 region is CASSQWSSGGARETQYF. Written as DNA, the CDR3 is TGTGCCAGCAGCCAATGGTCTAGCGGGGGGGCGAGAGAGACCCAGTACTTC.

J is TRBJ2-1 and V is TRBV15; D call uncertain. CDR1 is LNHNV, CDR2 YYDKDF, per germline (reference sequence). The CDR3 loop spans 14 amino acids. Trimming removed 3 bases from V and 4 bases from J, with 10 bases in between. For the CDR3, the DNA is TGTGCCACCAGCAGCCACCGCGAATACAATGAGCAGTTCTTC. It specifies CATSSHREYNEQFF.

V and J are TRBV6-8 and TRBJ1-1; TRBD1 agrees at 8 bases. CDR3 size: 14 residues. The germline V gene encodes CDR1 MNHGY and CDR2 SAAAGT. After removal of 8 bases from V and 3 bases from J, the junction contained 8 bases not matched to a gene. The CDR3 region is CASFPDRVHTEAFF. CDR3 bases: TGTGCCAGCTTCCCGGACAGGGTGCACACTGAAGCTTTCTTT.

This clone was observed once. The chain combines TRBV2 with TRBJ2-7; 10 bases are shared with TRBD2. The CDR3 consists of 19 residues. Per germline, CDR1 SNHLY and CDR2 FYNNEI. J was trimmed by 3 bases and V by 7 bases; bases with no gene match: 21. CDR3 loop: CASIKIRVASGRRSYEQYF. Here the CDR3 DNA reads TGTGCCAGCATAAAAATCCGAGTCGCTAGCGGGAGAAGGAGCTACGAGCAGTACTTC.